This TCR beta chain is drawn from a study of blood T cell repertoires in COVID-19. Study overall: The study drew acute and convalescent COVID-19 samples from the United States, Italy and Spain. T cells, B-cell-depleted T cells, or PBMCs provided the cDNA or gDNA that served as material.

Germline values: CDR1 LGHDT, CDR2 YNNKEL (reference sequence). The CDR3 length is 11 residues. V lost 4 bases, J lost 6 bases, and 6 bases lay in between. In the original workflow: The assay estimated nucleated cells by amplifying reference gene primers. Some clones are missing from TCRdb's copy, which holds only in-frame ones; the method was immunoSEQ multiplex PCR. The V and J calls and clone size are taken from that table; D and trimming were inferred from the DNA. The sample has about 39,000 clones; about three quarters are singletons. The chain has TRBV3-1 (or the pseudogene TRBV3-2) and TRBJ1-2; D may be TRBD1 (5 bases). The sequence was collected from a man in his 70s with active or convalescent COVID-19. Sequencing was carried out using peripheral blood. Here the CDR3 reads CASSLGDGYTF. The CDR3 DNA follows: TGTGCCAGCAGCCTAGGGGATGGCTACACCTTC.